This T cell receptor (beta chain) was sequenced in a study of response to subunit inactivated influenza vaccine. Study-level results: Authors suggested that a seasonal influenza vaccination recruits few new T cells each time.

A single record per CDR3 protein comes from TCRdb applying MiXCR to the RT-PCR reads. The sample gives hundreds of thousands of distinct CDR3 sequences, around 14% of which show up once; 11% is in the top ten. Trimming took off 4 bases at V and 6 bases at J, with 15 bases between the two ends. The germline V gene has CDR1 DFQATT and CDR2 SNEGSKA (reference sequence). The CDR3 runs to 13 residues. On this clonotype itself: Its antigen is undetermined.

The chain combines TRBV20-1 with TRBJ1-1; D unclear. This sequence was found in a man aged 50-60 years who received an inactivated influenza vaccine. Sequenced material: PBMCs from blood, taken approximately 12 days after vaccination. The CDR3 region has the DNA TGCAGTGCTATTTACCATTACTCCCCTGAAGCTTTCTTT. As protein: CSAIYHYSPEAFF.